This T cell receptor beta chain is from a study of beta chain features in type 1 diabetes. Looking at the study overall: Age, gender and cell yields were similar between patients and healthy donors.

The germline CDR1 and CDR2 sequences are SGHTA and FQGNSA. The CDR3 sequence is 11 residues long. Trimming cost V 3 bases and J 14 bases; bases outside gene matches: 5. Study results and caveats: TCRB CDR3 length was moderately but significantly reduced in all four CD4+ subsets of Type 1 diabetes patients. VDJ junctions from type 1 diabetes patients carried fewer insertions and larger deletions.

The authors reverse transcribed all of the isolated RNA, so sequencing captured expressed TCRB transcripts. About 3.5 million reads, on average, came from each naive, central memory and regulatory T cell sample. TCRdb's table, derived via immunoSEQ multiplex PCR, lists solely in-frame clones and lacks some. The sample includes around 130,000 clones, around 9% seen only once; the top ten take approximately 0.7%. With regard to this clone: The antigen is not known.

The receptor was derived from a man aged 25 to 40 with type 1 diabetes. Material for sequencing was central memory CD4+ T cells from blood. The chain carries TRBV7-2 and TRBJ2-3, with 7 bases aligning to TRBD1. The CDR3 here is CASSFSDRRYF. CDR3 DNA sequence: TGTGCCAGCAGCTTTTCGGACAGGCGGTATTTT.